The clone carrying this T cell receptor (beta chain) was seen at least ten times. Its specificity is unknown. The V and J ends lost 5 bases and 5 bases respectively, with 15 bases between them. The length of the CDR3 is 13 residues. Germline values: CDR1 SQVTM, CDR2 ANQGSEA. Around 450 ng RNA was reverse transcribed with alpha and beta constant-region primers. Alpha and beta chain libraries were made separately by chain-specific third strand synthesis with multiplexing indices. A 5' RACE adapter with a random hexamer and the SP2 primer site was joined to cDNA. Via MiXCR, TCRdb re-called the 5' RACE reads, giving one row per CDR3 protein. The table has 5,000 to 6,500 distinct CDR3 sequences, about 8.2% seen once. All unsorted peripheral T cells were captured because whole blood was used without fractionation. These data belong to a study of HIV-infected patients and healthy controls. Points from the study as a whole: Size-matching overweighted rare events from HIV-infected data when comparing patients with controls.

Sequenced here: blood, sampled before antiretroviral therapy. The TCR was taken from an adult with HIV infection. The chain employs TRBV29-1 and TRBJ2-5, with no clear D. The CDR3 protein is CSVQSPLEETQYF. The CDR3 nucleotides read TGCAGCGTTCAGAGTCCACTTGAGGAGACCCAGTACTTC.